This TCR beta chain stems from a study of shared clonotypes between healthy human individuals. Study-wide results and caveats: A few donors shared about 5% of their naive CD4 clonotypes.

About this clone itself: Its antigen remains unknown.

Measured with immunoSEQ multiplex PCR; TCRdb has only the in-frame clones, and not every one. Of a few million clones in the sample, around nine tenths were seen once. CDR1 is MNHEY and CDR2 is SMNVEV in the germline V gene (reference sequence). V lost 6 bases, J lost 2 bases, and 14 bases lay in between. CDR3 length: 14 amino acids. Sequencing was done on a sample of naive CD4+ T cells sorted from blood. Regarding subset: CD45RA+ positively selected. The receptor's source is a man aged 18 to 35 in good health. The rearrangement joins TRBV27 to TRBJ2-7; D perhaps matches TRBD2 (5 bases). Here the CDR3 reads CASREFGVAYEQYF. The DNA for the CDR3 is TGTGCCAGCAGGGAATTCGGGGTCGCCTACGAGCAGTACTTC.